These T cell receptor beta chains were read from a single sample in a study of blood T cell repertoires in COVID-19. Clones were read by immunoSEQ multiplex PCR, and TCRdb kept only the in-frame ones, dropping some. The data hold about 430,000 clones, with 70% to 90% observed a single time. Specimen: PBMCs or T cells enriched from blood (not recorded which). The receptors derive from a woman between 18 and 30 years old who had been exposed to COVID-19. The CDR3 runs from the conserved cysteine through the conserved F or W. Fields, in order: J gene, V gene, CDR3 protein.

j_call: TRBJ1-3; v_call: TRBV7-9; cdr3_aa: CASSHRGPGNTIYF
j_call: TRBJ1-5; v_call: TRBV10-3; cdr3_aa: CAISETGLGNQPQHF
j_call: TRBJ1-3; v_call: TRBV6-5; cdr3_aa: CASSSISGNTIYF
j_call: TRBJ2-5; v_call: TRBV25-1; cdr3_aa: CASSLAETQYF
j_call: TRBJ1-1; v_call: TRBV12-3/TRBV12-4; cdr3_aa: CASSLSKNTEAFF
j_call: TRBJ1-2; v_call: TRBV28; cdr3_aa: CASSSDGYRGHYGYTF
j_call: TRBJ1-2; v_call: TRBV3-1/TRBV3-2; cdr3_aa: CARREVYGYTF
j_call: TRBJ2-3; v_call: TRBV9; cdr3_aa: CASGKSGVSTDTQYF
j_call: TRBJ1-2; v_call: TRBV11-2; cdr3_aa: CASSSSPGARGYTF
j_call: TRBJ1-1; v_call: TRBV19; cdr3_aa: CASSRLGQGNTEAFF
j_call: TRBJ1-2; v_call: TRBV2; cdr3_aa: CASSEVSGRDYGYTF
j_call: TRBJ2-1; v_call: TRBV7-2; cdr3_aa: CASSSRTSSYNEQFF
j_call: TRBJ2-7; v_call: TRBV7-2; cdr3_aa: CASSLAIAGVNEQYF
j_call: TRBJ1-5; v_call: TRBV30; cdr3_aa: CAWSRFGDYQPQHF
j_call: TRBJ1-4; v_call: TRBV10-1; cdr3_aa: CASSTGGAGTTNEKLFF
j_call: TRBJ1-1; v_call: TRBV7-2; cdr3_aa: CASSPLYLLNTEAFF
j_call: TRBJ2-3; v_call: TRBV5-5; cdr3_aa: CASSSPPGTIGGTDTQYF
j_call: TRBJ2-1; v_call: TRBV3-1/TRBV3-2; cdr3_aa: CASSQTLGTSGGAIVNEQFF
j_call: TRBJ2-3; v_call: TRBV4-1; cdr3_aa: CASSRVGVQGGTDTQYF
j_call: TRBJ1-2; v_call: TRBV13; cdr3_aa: CASSATGGRGYTF
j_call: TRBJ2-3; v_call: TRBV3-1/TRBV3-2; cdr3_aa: CASSPRAGTDTQYF
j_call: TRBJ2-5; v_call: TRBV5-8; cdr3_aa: CASSAGLLQETQYF
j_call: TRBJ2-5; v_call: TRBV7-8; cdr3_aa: CASSLARGLAWETQYF
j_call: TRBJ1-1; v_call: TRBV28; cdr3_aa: CASSLQRLEAFF
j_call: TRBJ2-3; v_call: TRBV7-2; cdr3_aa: CASLARGGRGDTQYF
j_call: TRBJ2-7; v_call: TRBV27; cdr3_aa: CASKTRDRLNEQYF
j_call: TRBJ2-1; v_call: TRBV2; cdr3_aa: CASLLLAGQYNNEQFF
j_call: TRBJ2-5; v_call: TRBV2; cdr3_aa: CASMGVSGGQETQYF
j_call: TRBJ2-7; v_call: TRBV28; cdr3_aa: CASSGGTSGSYEQYF
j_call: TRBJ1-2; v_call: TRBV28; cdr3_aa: CASSSPPTGEVCYTF
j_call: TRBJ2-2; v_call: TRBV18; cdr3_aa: CASSLRTSGATNTGELFF
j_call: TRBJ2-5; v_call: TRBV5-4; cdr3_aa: CASSMLGTSREQETQYF
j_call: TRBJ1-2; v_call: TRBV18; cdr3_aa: CASSPRQDHYGYTF
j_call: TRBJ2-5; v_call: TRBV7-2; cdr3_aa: CASSSTTSGRALRETQYF
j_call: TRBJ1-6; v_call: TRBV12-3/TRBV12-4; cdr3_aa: CASSVGGNSPLHF
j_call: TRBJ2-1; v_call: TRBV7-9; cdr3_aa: CASSSPDRGGADLDNEQFF
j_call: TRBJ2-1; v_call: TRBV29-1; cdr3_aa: CSVDEQGAREQFF
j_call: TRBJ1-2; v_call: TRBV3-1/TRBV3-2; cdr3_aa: CASSQEALRGYTF
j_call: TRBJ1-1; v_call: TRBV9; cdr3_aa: CASSALMNTEAFF
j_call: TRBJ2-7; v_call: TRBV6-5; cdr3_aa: CASRRGLEQYF
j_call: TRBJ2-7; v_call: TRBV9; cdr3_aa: CASSAGLASYEQYF
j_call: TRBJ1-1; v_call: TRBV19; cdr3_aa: CASSITAFLNTEAFF
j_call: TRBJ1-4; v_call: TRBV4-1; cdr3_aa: CASSQPLKAGNEKLFF
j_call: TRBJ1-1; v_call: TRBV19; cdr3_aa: CASSIDQGFGTQNTEAFF
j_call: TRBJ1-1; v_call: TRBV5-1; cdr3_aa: CASSLIENTEAFF
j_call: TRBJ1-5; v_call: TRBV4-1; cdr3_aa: CASSSLKSSNQPQHF
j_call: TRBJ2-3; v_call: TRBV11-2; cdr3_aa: CASSSRGNEDTDTQYF
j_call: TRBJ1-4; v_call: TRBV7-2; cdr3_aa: CASSLLGAATNEKLFF
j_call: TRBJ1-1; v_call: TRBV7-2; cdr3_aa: CASSIGQGLNTEAFF
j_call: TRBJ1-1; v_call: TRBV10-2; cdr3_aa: CASSESWAINTEAFF
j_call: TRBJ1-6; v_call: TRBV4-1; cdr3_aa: CASSQDQQRYSPLHF